This entry lists 24 T cell receptor beta chains sequenced from one sample in a study of shared clonotypes between healthy human individuals. It was CD45RO-negative cells, positively selected for CCR7, that made up naive CD8 cells, with terminally differentiated effector memory CD45RA+ cells excluded. Libraries were prepared by immunoSEQ multiplex PCR; TCRdb keeps only in-frame clonotypes and omits some of them. The sample consists of nearly 2 million clones, approximately 94% of them appearing once. Sequencing was done on a sample of naive CD8+ T cells sorted from blood. The source of these receptors is a man younger than 30 in good health.

The V and J genes are TRBV5-1 and TRBJ2-1; 13 positions agree with TRBD2. J was trimmed by 3 bases and V by 4 bases; bases with no gene match: 7. Per the germline V gene, CDR1 is SGHRS and CDR2 is YFSETQ. The CDR3 runs 17 residues. DNA of the CDR3: TGCGCCAGCAGCCCATGGACTAGCGGGGGCCTCTACAATGAGCAGTTCTTC. This codes for CASSPWTSGGLYNEQFF.

The CDR3 reads CASSPTGRGDTQYF. The CDR3, as DNA: TGTGCCAGCAGCCCAACAGGGAGAGGCGATACGCAGTATTTT. This chain links TRBV7-3 with TRBJ2-3; tentatively, D is TRBD1 (6 bases). V lost 5 bases to trimming and J lost 6 bases, with 15 bases between them. The CDR3 covers 14 residues. CDR1 and CDR2 (germline): SGHTA, FQGTGA.

The rearrangement uses TRBV30 and TRBJ2-2; TRBD1 matches 9 bases. CDR1 is GTSNPN and CDR2 is SVGIG in the germline V gene (reference sequence). V was pared by 3 bases and J by 6 bases, with 8 bases of the junction left unmatched. The CDR3 has 15 amino acids. The CDR3 DNA sequence: TGTGCCTGGAGCTCAGGACAGGGGCGGTCCGGGGAGCTGTTTTTT. Translation: CAWSSGQGRSGELFF.

The chain employs TRBV4-1 and TRBJ2-7, with 7 nucleotides matching TRBD1. Germline CDR1 and CDR2: MGHRA and YSYEKL. V shed 6 bases, J shed 6 bases, and the junction held 11 bases outside the gene matches. The CDR3 loop spans 14 amino acids. The CDR3 reads CASSSETGSLEQYF. For the CDR3, the DNA is TGCGCCAGCAGTTCCGAGACAGGGAGTCTCGAGCAGTACTTC.

Note on this clone: Other DNA variants within this sample encode the same CDR3. The rearrangement uses TRBV5-4 and TRBJ2-7; D unresolved. Looked up from germline, CDR1 is SGHNT and CDR2 is YYREEE (reference sequence). V was clipped by 2 bases and J by 2 bases, with 8 bases between them. The CDR3 runs 13 residues. The CDR3 DNA follows: TGTGCCAGCAGCTTAGGACGGACCTACGAGCAGTACTTC. Translating it yields CASSLGRTYEQYF. Combining the CDR3 with reference TRBV5-4 and TRBJ2-7 gives the whole variable domain ETGVTQSPTHLIKTRGQQVTLRCSSQSGHNTVSWYQQALGQGPQFIFQYYREEENGRGNFPPRFSGLQFPNYSSELNVNALELDDSALYLCASSLGRTYEQYFGPGTRLTVT.

About this clone: Other DNA sequences of this sample code for an identical CDR3. The rearrangement joins TRBV11-2 to TRBJ2-5; D possibly corresponds to TRBD2 (5 bases). Trimming pared 5 bases from V and 5 bases from J, leaving 6 bases between. This CDR3 comprises 11 residues. Germline loops: CDR1 SGHAT, CDR2 FQNNGV. As DNA, the CDR3 is TGTGCCAGCAGCCGCGGGGAGACCCAGTACTTC. It yields the protein CASSRGETQYF.

The chain combines TRBV7-8 with TRBJ2-7; 9 nucleotides agree with TRBD2. The CDR3 has 16 residues. V was clipped by 5 bases and J by 2 bases; unmatched bases: 10. Germline assignment: CDR1 SGHVS and CDR2 FQNEAQ. CDR3 in DNA: TGTGCCAGCAGCCCATCGGTGACTAGCGGAACCTACGAGCAGTACTTC. As protein: CASSPSVTSGTYEQYF.

The chain couples TRBV5-8 to TRBJ2-7, with 7 positions matching TRBD2. Germline V gene data show CDR1 as SGHTS and CDR2 as YDEGEE. The CDR3 extends over 14 amino acids. V shed 4 bases, J shed 6 bases, and the junction held 10 bases outside the gene matches. The CDR3 nucleotides are TGTGCCAGCAGCACGCGGGGGATTCCCCTCGAGCAGTACTTC. Translating it yields CASSTRGIPLEQYF.

This clone showed up just once. The chain links TRBV6-5 to TRBJ2-5; D is unclear. Germline V CDR1 and CDR2: MNHEY, SVGAGI. This CDR3 spans 15 amino acids. V dropped 6 bases and J dropped 0 bases, with 14 bases sitting between them. DNA for the CDR3: TGTGCCAGCAGCCCCGGGCCTGGCGACCAAGAGACCCAGTACTTC. Protein: CASSPGPGDQETQYF.

This clone was seen only once. The rearrangement uses TRBV5-6 and TRBJ2-7; 8 bases are a match to TRBD1. The J segment lost 3 bases and the V segment lost 3 bases, leaving 8 bases of the junction unmatched. CDR1 SGHDT and CDR2 YYEEEE come from the germline V gene. This CDR3 comprises 15 residues. The CDR3 region has the DNA TGTGCCAGCAGCTCGGACAGGGCGCCTTTCTACGAGCAGTACTTC. It codes for CASSSDRAPFYEQYF.

The chain carries TRBV5-1 and TRBJ2-7, with 7 nucleotides matching TRBD1. After removal of 1 base from V and 0 bases from J, the junction contained 4 bases not matched to a gene. The V gene's germline CDR1 is SGHRS and CDR2 YFSETQ. The CDR3 runs to 15 residues. For the CDR3, the DNA is TGCGCCAGCAGCTTGTCAACAGGGGCCTCCTACGAGCAGTACTTC. Translation gives CASSLSTGASYEQYF.

V usage is TRBV10-3 and J usage is TRBJ2-3; weak D call: TRBD1 (5 bases). Trimming removed 3 bases at V and 6 bases at J, with 13 bases between. Germline V lookup: CDR1 ENHRY, CDR2 SYGVKD. The length of the CDR3 is 14 residues. This CDR3 is CAISEGDWGDTQYF. The CDR3 bases are TGTGCCATCAGTGAAGGTGATTGGGGCGATACGCAGTATTTT.

This chain links TRBV11-2 with TRBJ2-4; D call uncertain. Germline loops: CDR1 SGHAT, CDR2 FQNNGV. The CDR3 totals 12 residues. Trimming removed 5 bases from V and 8 bases from J, with 10 bases in between. The CDR3 protein is CASSQLRDIQYF. The CDR3 region has the DNA TGTGCCAGCAGCCAGCTTAGGGACATTCAGTACTTC.

About this clone itself: The sample holds other DNA sequences that translate to the same CDR3. The CDR3 sequence: CASSLQGSSYEQYF. The CDR3 DNA reads as TGTGCCAGCAGCTTACAGGGGTCTTCCTACGAGCAGTACTTC. The V call is TRBV11-2, the J call TRBJ2-7, with D possibly matching TRBD1 (6 bases). This CDR3 is 14 amino acids long. With 2 bases removed from V and 1 base from J, the gap between germline ends came to 9 bases. Germline CDR1 reads SGHAT; CDR2 reads FQNNGV.

V is TRBV9 and J is TRBJ1-2; D is ambiguous. V was pared by 4 bases and J by 4 bases, with 8 bases between. Germline V gives CDR1 SGDLS, CDR2 YYNGEE. This CDR3 has 12 amino acids. The CDR3 nucleotides are TGTGCCAGCAGCATGAGTGGCTATGGCTACACCTTC. Residues: CASSMSGYGYTF.

The V gene is TRBV27, the J gene TRBJ1-2, with TRBD1 identical over 7 bases. J gave up 7 bases and V 3 bases, and 11 bases lay outside the gene matches. Germline lookup yields CDR1 MNHEY and CDR2 SMNVEV (reference sequence). The CDR3 spans 15 residues. The CDR3 DNA reads as TGTGCCAGCAGTTTGAGGGCCGGACAGGCGTCTGGCTACACCTTC. Translating gives CASSLRAGQASGYTF.

The chain joins TRBV6-4 to TRBJ1-4; maybe TRBD1 (6 bases). CDR1 and CDR2 (germline): MRHNA, SNTAGT. V was trimmed by 0 bases and J by 1 base, leaving 15 bases between them. The CDR3 is 18 residues long. In DNA, the CDR3 is TGTGCCAGCAGTGACTCGATTAGTGTCAGGGGAACTAATGAAAAACTGTTTTTT. This sequence encodes CASSDSISVRGTNEKLFF.

This clone was detected only a few times. The V gene is TRBV2, the J gene TRBJ1-2; a weak D match, TRBD1 (6 bases). The germline gives CDR1 SNHLY, CDR2 FYNNEI. CDR3 size: 13 residues. V lost 6 bases to trimming and J lost 4 bases, with 12 bases between them. This chain's CDR3 is CASSGRGLYGYTF. For the CDR3, the DNA is TGTGCCAGCAGCGGCAGGGGCCTCTATGGCTACACCTTC. The full variable domain, its missing parts supplied by reference TRBV2 and TRBJ1-2, is EPEVTQTPSHQVTQMGQEVILRCVPISNHLYFYWYRQILGQKVEFLVSFYNNEISEKSEIFDDQFSVERPDGSNFTLKIRSTKLEDSAMYFCASSGRGLYGYTFGSGTRLTVV.

The rearrangement uses TRBV28 and TRBJ1-6, with 8 bases that match TRBD1. The V gene end was trimmed by 2 bases and the J gene end by 6 bases; junction bases not matched to a gene: 15. The CDR3 consists of 19 residues. Germline CDR1 is MDHEN and CDR2 is SYDVKM. This CDR3 reads CASSLRSGGRYFSNSPLHF. CDR3 DNA sequence: TGTGCCAGCAGTTTAAGGTCAGGGGGCAGATACTTTTCTAATTCACCCCTCCACTTT.

The chain is built from TRBV30 and TRBJ2-4; tentative D call: TRBD2 (5 bases). V lost 0 bases and J lost 11, with 11 bases in between. The CDR3 loop spans 12 amino acids. Germline loops: CDR1 GTSNPN, CDR2 SVGIG (reference sequence). The CDR3 sequence is CAWSVGVHFQYF. The CDR3 DNA reads as TGTGCCTGGAGTGTGGGAGTTCACTTTCAGTACTTC.

The J gene is TRBJ2-7, the V gene TRBV11-2, with D possibly being TRBD1 (6 bases). The length of the CDR3 is 15 residues. Germline V CDR1 and CDR2: SGHAT, FQNNGV. Trimming took 6 bases from V and 6 from J, leaving 21 bases between them. CDR3 region: CASSRERGTKPEQYF. The CDR3 region has the DNA TGTGCCAGCAGTCGAGAGAGGGGGACAAAACCCGAGCAGTACTTC.

In regard to this clone: Other DNA sequences in this sample translate to the same CDR3. The chain couples TRBV5-1 to TRBJ1-6; a weak D match, TRBD1 (5 bases). The CDR3 is 18 residues long. Trimming stripped 0 bases from V and 1 base from J, with 14 bases between. The germline CDR1 and CDR2 sequences are SGHRS and YFSETQ. The CDR3 reads CASSLEGQGRSYNSPLHF. The CDR3 nucleotides read TGCGCCAGCAGCTTGGAGGGGCAGGGTCGGTCCTATAATTCACCCCTCCACTTT. Supplemented by reference TRBV5-1 and TRBJ1-6, the full variable domain reads KAGVTQTPRYLIKTRGQQVTLSCSPISGHRSVSWYQQTPGQGLQFLFEYFSETQRNKGNFPGRFSGRQFSNSRSEMNVSTLELGDSALYLCASSLEGQGRSYNSPLHFGNGTRLTVT.

The CDR3, as DNA: TGTGCCAGCCACCCGGAAGGATGGTACGAGCAGTACTTC. As protein: CASHPEGWYEQYF. The rearrangement joins TRBV7-9 to TRBJ2-7; D gene ambiguous. The CDR3 is 13 amino acids. Germline CDR1 SEHNR, CDR2 FQNEAQ (reference sequence). Trimming cost V 8 bases and J 4 bases, with 15 bases left between them.

Notes on this clone: This sample also contains other DNA sequences that code for the same CDR3. The V call is TRBV5-1, the J call TRBJ2-7; D not certain. The germline V gene encodes CDR1 SGHRS and CDR2 YFSETQ. V dropped 0 bases and J dropped 3 bases, with 7 bases sitting between them. The CDR3 length is 13 residues. DNA of the CDR3: TGCGCCAGCAGCTTGGCCGTAAGCTACGAGCAGTACTTC. Amino acids: CASSLAVSYEQYF.